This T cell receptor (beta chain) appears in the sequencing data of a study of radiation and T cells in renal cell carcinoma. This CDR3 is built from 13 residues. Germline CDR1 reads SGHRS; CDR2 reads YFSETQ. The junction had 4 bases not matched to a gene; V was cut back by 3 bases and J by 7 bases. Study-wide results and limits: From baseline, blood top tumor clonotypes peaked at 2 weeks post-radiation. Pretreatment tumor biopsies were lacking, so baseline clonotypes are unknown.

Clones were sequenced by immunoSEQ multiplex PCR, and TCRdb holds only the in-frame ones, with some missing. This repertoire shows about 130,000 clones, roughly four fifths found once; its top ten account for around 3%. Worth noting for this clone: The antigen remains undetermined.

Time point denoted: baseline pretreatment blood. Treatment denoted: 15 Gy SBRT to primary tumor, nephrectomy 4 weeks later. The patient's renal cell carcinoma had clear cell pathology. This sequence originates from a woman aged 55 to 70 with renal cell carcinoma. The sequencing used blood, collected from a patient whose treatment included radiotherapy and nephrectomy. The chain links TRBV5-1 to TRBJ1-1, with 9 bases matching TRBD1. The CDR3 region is CASSWGTGNEAFF. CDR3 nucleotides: TGCGCCAGCAGCTGGGGGACAGGGAATGAAGCTTTCTTT.